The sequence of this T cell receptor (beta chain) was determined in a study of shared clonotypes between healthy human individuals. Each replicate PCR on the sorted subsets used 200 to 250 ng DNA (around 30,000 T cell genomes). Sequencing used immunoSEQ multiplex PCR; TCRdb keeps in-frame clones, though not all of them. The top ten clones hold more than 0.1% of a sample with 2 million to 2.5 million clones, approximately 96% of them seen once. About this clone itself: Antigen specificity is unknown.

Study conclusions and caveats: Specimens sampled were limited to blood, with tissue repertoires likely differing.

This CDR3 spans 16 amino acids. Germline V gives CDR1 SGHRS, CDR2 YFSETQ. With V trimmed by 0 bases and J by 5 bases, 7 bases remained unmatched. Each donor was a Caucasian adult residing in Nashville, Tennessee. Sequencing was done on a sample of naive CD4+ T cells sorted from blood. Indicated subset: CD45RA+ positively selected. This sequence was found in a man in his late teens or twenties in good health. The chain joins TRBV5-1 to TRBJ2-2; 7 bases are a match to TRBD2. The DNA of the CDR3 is TGCGCCAGCAGCTTGGAGGACCGGGGAGGGACCGGGGAGCTGTTTTTT. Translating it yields CASSLEDRGGTGELFF. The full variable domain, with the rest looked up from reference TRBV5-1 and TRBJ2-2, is KAGVTQTPRYLIKTRGQQVTLSCSPISGHRSVSWYQQTPGQGLQFLFEYFSETQRNKGNFPGRFSGRQFSNSRSEMNVSTLELGDSALYLCASSLEDRGGTGELFFGEGSRLTVL.